This T cell receptor (beta chain) came from a study of cytomegalovirus exposure and HLA in healthy donors. Study-level findings and limits: Specificity of a few CMV-associated chains for CMV antigens was verified in vitro. Another analysis was done later, and it associated 16,951 TCR beta sequences with HLA alleles at 0.05 false discovery rate. V segments that were indistinguishable, TRBV6-2 and TRBV6-3 among them, were omitted from analysis.

There were likely unrecorded immune exposures, though donors were nominally healthy when sampled. The PCR contained 60 Vbeta and 13 Jbeta primers. Generated by immunoSEQ multiplex PCR, the TCRdb table keeps only in-frame clones and is missing some. The sample lists fewer than 130,000 clones; about 73% were seen once. This CDR3 has 15 amino acids. Concerning this clone itself: Antigen specificity is unknown.

The chain is built from TRBV7-5 and TRBJ2-2; no DNA check was done on the table's D call, TRBD2. TRBV7-5 represents a pseudogene. This clonotype was obtained from a woman in her 30s in good health and CMV-seronegative. The sample taken for sequencing was PBMCs. CDR3 sequence: CARSLPSPLTGELFF. DNA of the CDR3: TGTGCCAGAAGCTTGCCTAGCCCCCTCACCGGGGAGCTGTTTTTT.